This passage covers 2 T cell receptor beta chains from one sample sequenced in a study of spatial heterogeneity in lung cancer. TCRdb fed the 5' RACE reads into MiXCR, producing one record per CDR3 protein. The table lists around 12,000 distinct CDR3 sequences, less than 15% of them singletons, with 37% in the top ten. Time point denoted: sample taken at primary tumor resection. Whole RNA obtained from tumor, nontumor lung or frozen PBMC underwent sequencing without sorting. Here the sequenced sample was PBMCs, taken at surgery. These receptors were collected from a male donor with early-stage non-small cell lung cancer.

This clonotype was detected ten times or more. The chain is built from TRBV21-1 and TRBJ2-3; TRBD2, as called in the table, went unchecked against the DNA. TRBV21-1 is tagged as a pseudogene. The CDR3 consists of 15 residues. CDR3: CASAMAGRITDTQYF. In DNA, the CDR3 is TGTGCCAGCGCCATGGCAGGGAGGATCACAGATACGCAGTATTTT.

The V and J genes are TRBV7-2 and TRBJ2-1; possibly TRBD2 for D (6 bases). Germline loops: CDR1 SGHTA, CDR2 FQGNSA. CDR3 size: 13 residues. Between the trimmed V and J ends, which lost 6 bases and 8 bases, there was a span of 14 bases. The CDR3 region is CASRSEGRHEQFF. CDR3 DNA sequence: TGTGCCAGCAGGTCGGAGGGGCGCCATGAGCAGTTCTTC.